The 4 T cell receptor beta chains given below trace back to one sample, sequenced in a study of blood T cell repertoires in COVID-19. Here immunoSEQ multiplex PCR was the method, and the copy in TCRdb shows in-frame clones only, minus some. The sample shows 39,000 or so clones, 65% to 85% of them seen only once. The sample taken for sequencing was peripheral blood. These receptors came from a man aged 55 to 69 in a cohort sampled during active COVID-19.

CDR3 coding DNA: TGTGCTAGTGGTTTGGGTTCGGGGCAAGAGACCCAGTACTTC. Translating gives CASGLGSGQETQYF. J is TRBJ2-5 and V is TRBV12-5; D may be TRBD2 (5 bases). The CDR3 covers 14 residues. Germline-derived CDR1 and CDR2 are LGHNT and FRNRAP. V was clipped by 1 base and J by 2 bases, with 8 bases between them.

The table lists this clone with a few counts. The chain combines TRBV11-3 with TRBJ1-6; TRBD1 matches at 8 bases. Germline trimming cut 2 bases from V and 9 bases from J; bases unmatched to any gene: 12. CDR3 size: 17 residues. Germline-derived CDR1 and CDR2 are SGHNT and YENEEA. The CDR3 DNA reads as TGTGCCAGCAGCTTAAACCCCCGTGCAGGGGGCTTTTCACCCCTCCACTTT. It specifies CASSLNPRAGGFSPLHF.

This clone came up a few times. J is TRBJ2-7 and V is TRBV4-1; TRBD2 matches at 7 bases. V lost 0 bases, J lost 3 bases, and 5 bases stayed unmatched. The CDR3 sequence is 15 residues long. The V gene's germline CDR1 is MGHRA and CDR2 YSYEKL. CDR3 sequence: CASSQDPGLNYEQYF. DNA for the CDR3: TGCGCCAGCAGCCAAGACCCGGGACTAAACTACGAGCAGTACTTC.

The chain has TRBV25-1 and TRBJ2-5; 8 bases are shared with TRBD1. CDR1 and CDR2 from the germline V gene are MGHDK and SYGVNS. The CDR3 totals 17 residues. V lost 3 bases and J lost 5; bases outside the gene matches: 14. The chain's CDR3 is CASSDSATGGARETQYF. CDR3 in DNA: TGTGCCAGCAGTGATTCGGCAACAGGGGGAGCTAGGGAGACCCAGTACTTC. The full variable domain, rest sourced from reference TRBV25-1 and TRBJ2-5, is EADIYQTPRYLVIGTGKKITLECSQTMGHDKMYWYQQDPGMELHLIHYSYGVNSTEKGDLSSESTVSRIRTEHFPLTLESARPSHTSQYLCASSDSATGGARETQYFGPGTRLLVL.